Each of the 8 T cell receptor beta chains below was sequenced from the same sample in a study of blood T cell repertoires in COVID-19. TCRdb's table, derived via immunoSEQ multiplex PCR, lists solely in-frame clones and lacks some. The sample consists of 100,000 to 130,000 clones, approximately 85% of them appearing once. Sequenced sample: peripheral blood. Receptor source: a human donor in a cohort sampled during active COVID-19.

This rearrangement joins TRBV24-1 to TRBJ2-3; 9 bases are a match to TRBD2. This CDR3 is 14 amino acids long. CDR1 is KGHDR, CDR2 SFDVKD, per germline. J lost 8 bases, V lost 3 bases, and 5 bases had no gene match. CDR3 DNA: TGTGCCACCAGTGATAGGGGACTAGCAGTTACGCAGTATTTT. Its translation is CATSDRGLAVTQYF.

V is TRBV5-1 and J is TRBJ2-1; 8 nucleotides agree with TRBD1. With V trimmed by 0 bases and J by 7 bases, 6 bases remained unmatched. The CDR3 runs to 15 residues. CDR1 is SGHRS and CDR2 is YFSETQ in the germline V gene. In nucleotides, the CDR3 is TGCGCCAGCAGCTTGGTCCGAGACAGGGGAAATGAGCAGTTCTTC. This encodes CASSLVRDRGNEQFF.

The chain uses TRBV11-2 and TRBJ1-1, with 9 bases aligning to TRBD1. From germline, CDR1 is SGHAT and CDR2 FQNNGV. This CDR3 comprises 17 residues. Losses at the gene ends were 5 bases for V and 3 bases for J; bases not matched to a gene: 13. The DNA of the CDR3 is TGTGCCAGCAGCCCCCGTTACAGGGGGCCAGGGGACACTGAAGCTTTCTTT. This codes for CASSPRYRGPGDTEAFF.

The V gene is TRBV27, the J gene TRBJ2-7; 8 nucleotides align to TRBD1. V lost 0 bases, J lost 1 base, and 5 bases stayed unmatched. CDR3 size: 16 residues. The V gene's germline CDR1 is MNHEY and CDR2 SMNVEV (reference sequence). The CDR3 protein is CASSLSWTGRSYEQYF. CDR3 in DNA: TGTGCCAGCAGTTTATCGTGGACAGGGAGATCCTACGAGCAGTACTTC.

CDR3 amino acids: CASSEGTEYEQYF. CDR3 coding DNA: TGCGCCAGCAGTGAGGGGACAGAATACGAGCAGTACTTC. The rearrangement uses TRBV10-1 and TRBJ2-7, with 7 bases that match TRBD1. Germline-derived CDR1 and CDR2 are WNHNN and SYGVQD (reference sequence). The CDR3 runs to 13 residues. The junction had 2 bases not matched to a gene; V was cut back by 2 bases and J by 4 bases.

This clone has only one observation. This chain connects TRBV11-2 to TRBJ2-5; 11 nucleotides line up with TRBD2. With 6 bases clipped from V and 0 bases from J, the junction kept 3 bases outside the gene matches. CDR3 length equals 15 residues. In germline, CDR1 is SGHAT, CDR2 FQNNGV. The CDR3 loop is CASSATSGNQETQYF. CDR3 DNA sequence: TGTGCCAGCAGTGCGACTAGCGGGAACCAAGAGACCCAGTACTTC. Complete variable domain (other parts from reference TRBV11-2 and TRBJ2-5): EAGVAQSPRYKIIEKRQSVAFWCNPISGHATLYWYQQILGQGPKLLIQFQNNGVVDDSQLPKDRFSAERLKGVDSTLKIQPAKLEDSAVYLCASSATSGNQETQYFGPGTRLLVL.

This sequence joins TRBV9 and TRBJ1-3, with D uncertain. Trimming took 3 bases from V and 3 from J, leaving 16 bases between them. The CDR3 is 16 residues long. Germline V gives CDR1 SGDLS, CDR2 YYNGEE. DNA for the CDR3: TGTGCCAGCAGCGGGCCGGTTGGAGGACTTGGAAACACCATATATTTT. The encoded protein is CASSGPVGGLGNTIYF.

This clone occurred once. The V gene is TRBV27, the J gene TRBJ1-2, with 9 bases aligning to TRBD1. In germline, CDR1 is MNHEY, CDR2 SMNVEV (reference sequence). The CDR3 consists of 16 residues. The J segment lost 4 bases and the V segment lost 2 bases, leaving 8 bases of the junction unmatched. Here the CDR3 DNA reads TGTGCCAGCAGTTTACTCGGGACAGGGAACCCCTATGGCTACACCTTC. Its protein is CASSLLGTGNPYGYTF.